Listed here are 26 T cell receptor beta chains from one sample, sequenced in a study of blood T cell repertoires in COVID-19. TCRdb's copy holds only in-frame clones and misses some; the assay was immunoSEQ multiplex PCR. The sample holds fewer than 150,000 clones, about 80% seen once. The material sequenced was peripheral blood. All receptors derive from a woman aged 80 or older in a cohort sampled during active or convalescent COVID-19.

The chain has TRBV6-1 and TRBJ2-7, with TRBD1 as a possible D gene (6 bases). Trimming took off 1 base at V and 0 bases at J, with 7 bases between the two ends. The CDR3 contains 14 residues. In germline, CDR1 is MNHNS, CDR2 SASEGT. CDR3 coding DNA: TGTGCCAGCAGTGAAGGCAGGGGCTCCTACGAGCAGTACTTC. Translated, it gives CASSEGRGSYEQYF.

The genes are TRBV5-5 and TRBJ2-2, with D possibly TRBD1 on 5 matching bases. This CDR3 contains 17 residues. V was shortened by 1 base and J by 0 bases, with 13 bases between the two germline ends. CDR1 and CDR2 from the germline V gene are SGHKS and YYEKEE (reference sequence). CDR3 protein: CASSLPPGAANTGELFF. In nucleotides, the CDR3 is TGTGCCAGCAGCTTGCCGCCTGGGGCCGCGAACACCGGGGAGCTGTTTTTT. Full variable domain (missing parts from reference TRBV5-5 and TRBJ2-2): DAGVTQSPTHLIKTRGQQVTLRCSPISGHKSVSWYQQVLGQGPQFIFQYYEKEERGRGNFPDRFSARQFPNYSSELNVNALLLGDSALYLCASSLPPGAANTGELFFGEGSRLTVL.

The rearrangement uses TRBV5-8 and TRBJ2-7; tentatively, D is TRBD1 (6 bases). The V and J ends lost 0 bases and 1 base respectively, with 8 bases between them. The CDR3 runs 14 residues. Per the germline V gene, CDR1 is SGHTS and CDR2 is YDEGEE. CDR3 coding DNA: TGTGCCAGCAGCTTGGACACAGGGTCCTACGAGCAGTACGTC. It encodes CASSLDTGSYEQYV.

This clone was observed many times. The chain couples TRBV28 to TRBJ1-3; 7 bases match TRBD1. The trim removed 5 bases at V and 3 bases at J, leaving 4 bases unmatched. CDR1 MDHEN and CDR2 SYDVKM come from the germline V gene. This CDR3 is built from 14 residues. CDR3 loop: CASSEQGFGNTIYF. In DNA form, the CDR3 reads TGTGCCAGCAGTGAACAGGGGTTTGGAAACACCATATATTTT.

CDR3 sequence reads: CASSRDRGMTGELFF. The CDR3 DNA sequence: TGTGCCAGCAGCCGCGACAGGGGGATGACCGGGGAGCTGTTTTTT. The rearrangement joins TRBV6-5 to TRBJ2-2, with 9 bases fitting TRBD1. The CDR3 sequence is 15 residues long. Germline V gene data show CDR1 as MNHEY and CDR2 as SVGAGI. V trimming: 6 bases; J trimming: 5 bases; junction bases outside the gene matches: 7.

This clone came up once. The rearrangement joins TRBV3-1 (or the pseudogene TRBV3-2) to TRBJ2-1; 8 bases are shared with TRBD2. CDR3 length equals 12 residues. With 0 bases clipped from V and 12 bases from J, the junction kept 1 base outside the gene matches. Germline loops: CDR1 LGHDT, CDR2 YNNKEL (reference sequence). The CDR3 region is CASSQDTSGQFF. As DNA, the CDR3 is TGTGCCAGCAGCCAAGATACTAGCGGGCAGTTCTTC.

This chain links TRBV4-3 with TRBJ2-6; 10 bases line up with TRBD1. The V and J ends lost 2 bases and 1 base, in that order; junction bases with no gene match: 8. CDR3 length: 19 amino acids. The germline CDR1 and CDR2 sequences are LGHNA and YSLEER. The CDR3 DNA sequence: TGCGCCAGCAGCCAAACCTGGGACAGGGGATATTCTGGGGCCAACGTCCTGACTTTC. The encoded protein is CASSQTWDRGYSGANVLTF.

The V gene is TRBV3-1 (or the pseudogene TRBV3-2), the J gene TRBJ1-2; D is unresolved. Germline V lookup: CDR1 LGHDT, CDR2 YNNKEL (reference sequence). This CDR3 has 16 residues. Trimming pared 0 bases from V and 5 bases from J, leaving 16 bases between. The CDR3 DNA reads as TGTGCCAGCAGCCAAGACCTCTCGGGAATCGGGTATGGCTACACCTTC. Amino acids: CASSQDLSGIGYGYTF.

The V and J genes are TRBV7-3 and TRBJ2-2; no clear D gene. Germline V gene data show CDR1 as SGHTA and CDR2 as FQGTGA. The ends were cut back, 5 bases at V and 6 bases at J, with 10 bases in the middle. CDR3 size: 13 residues. The DNA of the CDR3 is TGTGCCAGCAGCCGTATAGCTTCCGGGGAGCTGTTTTTT. Residues: CASSRIASGELFF.

The V gene is TRBV9, the J gene TRBJ2-5; 8 bases map to TRBD2. J lost 5 bases, V lost 1 base, and 4 bases had no gene match. The CDR3 length is 14 residues. CDR1 and CDR2 (germline): SGDLS, YYNGEE. DNA of the CDR3: TGTGCCAGCAGCGTACGGGGGGGCAGGGAGACCCAGTACTTC. The encoded protein is CASSVRGGRETQYF.

The genes are TRBV19 and TRBJ2-3; 13 bases fit TRBD2. Germline assignment: CDR1 LNHDA and CDR2 SQIVND (reference sequence). The junction had 1 base not matched to a gene; V was cut back by 8 bases and J by 2 bases. CDR3 size: 14 residues. The CDR3 region is CASGLAGVTDTQYF. CDR3 in DNA: TGTGCCAGTGGACTAGCGGGGGTCACAGATACGCAGTATTTT.

There are a few counts of this clone. The rearrangement links TRBV6-5 to TRBJ1-1; a weak D match, TRBD1 (5 bases). This CDR3 contains 14 residues. Trimming removed 6 bases at V and 4 bases at J, with 15 bases between. CDR1 MNHEY and CDR2 SVGAGI come from the germline V gene. CDR3 sequence reads: CASRRGGEGTEAFF. The DNA for the CDR3 is TGTGCCAGCAGACGGGGAGGGGAGGGCACTGAAGCTTTCTTT.

J is TRBJ2-1 and V is TRBV30, with a possible D match to TRBD1 (5 bases). The CDR3 has 12 residues. V was shortened by 2 bases and J by 12 bases, with 14 bases between the two germline ends. CDR1 and CDR2 (germline): GTSNPN, SVGIG (reference sequence). The CDR3: CAWSIQQGGQFF. The CDR3 coding sequence is TGTGCCTGGAGTATCCAGCAGGGTGGGCAGTTCTTC.

The J gene is TRBJ2-3, the V gene TRBV3-1 (or the pseudogene TRBV3-2), with D unresolved. The CDR3 sequence is 12 residues long. Germline V gene data show CDR1 as LGHDT and CDR2 as YNNKEL (reference sequence). The V end lost 4 bases, the J end lost 4 bases, and 6 bases lay between the germline ends. The CDR3 reads CASSRAPDTQYF. The CDR3 DNA reads as TGTGCCAGCAGCCGGGCGCCAGATACGCAGTATTTT.

The rearrangement uses TRBV7-3 and TRBJ2-3; 7 bases are shared with TRBD2. The germline CDR1 and CDR2 sequences are SGHTA and FQGTGA. J lost 1 base, V lost 5 bases, and 12 bases had no gene match. The CDR3 sequence is 17 residues long. The CDR3 loop reads CASSPVGWAGGTDTQYF. The CDR3 region has the DNA TGTGCCAGCAGCCCCGTAGGGTGGGCGGGGGGCACAGATACGCAGTATTTT. Full variable domain (missing parts from reference TRBV7-3 and TRBJ2-3): GAGVSQTPSNKVTEKGKYVELRCDPISGHTALYWYRQSLGQGPEFLIYFQGTGAADDSGLPNDRFFAVRPEGSVSTLKIQRTERGDSAVYLCASSPVGWAGGTDTQYFGPGTRLTVL.

V gene TRBV2 combines with J gene TRBJ2-3; D perhaps matches TRBD1 (6 bases). Trimming cost V 6 bases and J 0 bases, with 10 bases left between them. CDR1 is SNHLY, CDR2 FYNNEI, per germline. This CDR3 contains 14 residues. The CDR3 DNA reads as TGTGCCAGCAGCCCGGGACATAGCACAGATACGCAGTATTTT. Protein: CASSPGHSTDTQYF.

The chain is built from TRBV12-2 and TRBJ1-1. TRBV12-2 is a recognized pseudogene. The CDR3 loop spans 19 amino acids. CDR3 amino acids: CASRLSPRVVLMMNTEAFF. The CDR3 nucleotides are TGTGCAAGTCGCTTATCGCCCCGGGTCGTGCTTATGATGAACACTGAAGCTTTCTTT.

The chain links TRBV6-5 to TRBJ1-2; a weak D match, TRBD1 (5 bases). With 8 bases removed from V and 5 bases from J, the gap between germline ends came to 18 bases. Germline-derived CDR1 and CDR2 are MNHEY and SVGAGI. The CDR3 is 14 amino acids. CDR3 sequence reads: CASYFTGREYGYTF. CDR3 DNA sequence: TGTGCCAGCTATTTTACAGGTCGGGAGTATGGCTACACCTTC.

V usage is TRBV18 and J usage is TRBJ1-6; TRBD1 might be the D (6 bases). This CDR3 region has 16 residues. The ends were cut back, 5 bases at V and 8 bases at J, with 19 bases in the middle. Germline CDR1 reads KGHSH; CDR2 reads LQKENI. For the CDR3, the DNA is TGTGCCAGCTCATTCTCCTCTCGACAGGCGGATTCACCCCTCCACTTT. Its protein product is CASSFSSRQADSPLHF.

The chain recombines TRBV10-3 with TRBJ1-2, with 9 bases aligning to TRBD1. V lost 2 bases and J lost 4; bases outside the gene matches: 2. The CDR3 spans 14 residues. In germline, CDR1 is ENHRY, CDR2 SYGVKD. In DNA, the CDR3 is TGTGCCATCAGTGAGACAGGGGGCAGCTATGGCTACACCTTC. It translates to CAISETGGSYGYTF.

This chain joins TRBV2 and TRBJ2-7, with 7 bases lining up with TRBD1. Germline trimming cut 8 bases from V and 6 bases from J; bases unmatched to any gene: 10. CDR1 is SNHLY and CDR2 is FYNNEI in the germline V gene. The length of the CDR3 is 13 residues. DNA of the CDR3: TGTGCCAGCGGACAGGCGGAGTTATCCGAGCAGTACGTC. Its translation: CASGQAELSEQYV.

The gene calls are TRBV6-6 and TRBJ2-3; TRBD2 matches at 7 bases. CDR1 MNHNY and CDR2 SVGAGI come from the germline V gene (reference sequence). V shed 0 bases, J shed 2 bases, and the junction held 5 bases outside the gene matches. The CDR3 is 16 amino acids. Here the CDR3 reads CASSYSPSGVTDTQYF. CDR3 in DNA: TGTGCCAGCAGTTACTCCCCGAGCGGGGTCACAGATACGCAGTATTTT.

The V gene is TRBV6-4, the J gene TRBJ2-7; perhaps TRBD1 as D (5 bases). The germline V and J ends were trimmed by 0 bases and 2 bases, with 11 bases remaining between them. Looked up from germline, CDR1 is MRHNA and CDR2 is SNTAGT. CDR3 length equals 15 residues. The CDR3 is CASSDSFRVAYEQYV. CDR3 in DNA: TGTGCCAGCAGTGACTCCTTCAGGGTGGCCTACGAGCAGTACGTC.

This rearrangement joins TRBV5-5 to TRBJ2-5, with TRBD2 matching over 14 bases. This CDR3 comprises 17 residues. Trimming cost V 0 bases and J 5 bases; bases outside gene matches: 6. Per germline, CDR1 SGHKS and CDR2 YYEKEE (reference sequence). Written as DNA, the CDR3 is TGTGCCAGCAGCTTGGGACTAGCGGGGGGGCGATTGGAGACCCAGTACTTC. Its translation: CASSLGLAGGRLETQYF.

The J gene is TRBJ1-5, the V gene TRBV7-5. TRBV7-5 constitutes a pseudogene. The CDR3 length is 17 residues. CDR3 residues: CARSLREGEQGNQPQHF. The CDR3 region has the DNA TGTGCCAGAAGCTTAAGGGAGGGGGAACAGGGAAATCAGCCCCAGCATTTT.

This rearrangement joins TRBV5-1 to TRBJ1-2; D remains unclear. Trimming took off 5 bases at V and 5 bases at J, with 13 bases between the two ends. Per germline, CDR1 SGHRS and CDR2 YFSETQ. The CDR3 has 13 residues. CDR3 sequence reads: CASRPSIGYGYTF. Here the CDR3 DNA reads TGCGCCAGCAGGCCGTCAATCGGGTATGGCTACACCTTC.